A single sample is the source of the 21 T cell receptor beta chains below, sequenced in a study of T-cell reconstitution after alpha-beta-depleted transplantation in children. Molecular barcoding with unique molecular identifiers was used for the TCRbeta library. TCRdb re-called the PCR reads through MiXCR, storing one row per CDR3 protein. The data hold around 200,000 distinct CDR3 sequences, with roughly 9.1% observed a single time. Sample: PBMCs, mostly from graft donor cells, taken 360 days after TCRalphabeta/CD19-depleted stem cell transplant. These receptors originate from a male patient aged 2 to 10 who had a stem cell transplant for acute myeloid leukemia, so the T cells may come from the graft donor.

The chain recombines TRBV3-1 with TRBJ2-7, with TRBD2 identical over 11 bases. The CDR3 sequence is 17 residues long. V was clipped by 2 bases and J by 0 bases; unmatched bases: 6. Germline assignment: CDR1 LGHDT and CDR2 YNNKEL (reference sequence). CDR3 protein: CASSQSSGTSGSYEQYV. In nucleotides, the CDR3 is TGTGCCAGCAGCCAATCCTCAGGGACTAGCGGCTCCTACGAGCAGTACGTC.

Only one count was recorded for this clonotype. The J gene is TRBJ2-7, the V gene TRBV6-1; 7 nucleotides align to TRBD1. The germline CDR1 and CDR2 sequences are MNHNS and SASEGT. The V segment lost 6 bases and the J segment 5 bases; nucleotides outside the gene matches: 10. The CDR3 sequence is 14 residues long. The CDR3 sequence: CASRTGALADEQYF. The CDR3 DNA is TGTGCCAGCAGAACAGGGGCTTTGGCCGACGAGCAGTACTTC.

This clonotype has more than one count but fewer than ten. V is TRBV20-1 and J is TRBJ2-1; D is unclear. Germline CDR1 DFQATT, CDR2 SNEGSKA (reference sequence). Trimming removed 1 base from V and 0 bases from J, with 10 bases in between. The CDR3 extends over 15 amino acids. CDR3 protein: CSARAGRVSYNEQFF. CDR3 nucleotide sequence: TGCAGTGCTAGAGCGGGCCGAGTCTCCTACAATGAGCAGTTCTTC.

This clonotype has at least ten counts. The J gene is TRBJ2-4, the V gene TRBV12-3 or TRBV12-4; TRBD1 agrees at 8 bases. Germline trimming cut 6 bases from V and 2 bases from J; bases unmatched to any gene: 9. The CDR3 length is 16 residues. CDR3 bases: TGTGCCAGCAGACCCCCAGGGGGCGCAACCAAAAACATTCAGTACTTC. Its translation is CASRPPGGATKNIQYF.

The chain links TRBV5-4 to TRBJ1-1; D is uncertain. The CDR3 covers 15 residues. Germline loops: CDR1 SGHNT, CDR2 YYREEE (reference sequence). Between the trimmed V and J ends, which lost 3 bases and 2 bases, there was a span of 14 bases. DNA for the CDR3: TGTGCCAGCAGCTCCCCCTATGAGGGTAACACTGAAGCTTTCTTT. Its translation: CASSSPYEGNTEAFF.

This clonotype has ten or more counts. J is TRBJ2-1 and V is TRBV12-3 or TRBV12-4, with 7 bases aligning to TRBD1. V was pared by 6 bases and J by 2 bases, with 10 bases of the junction left unmatched. The CDR3 length is 16 residues. The CDR3 bases are TGTGCCAGCAGGGACGGCGGGCAGGGGGCCTACAATGAGCAGTTCTTC. It encodes CASRDGGQGAYNEQFF.

This clonotype occurred a few times. The CDR3 nucleotides are TGCGCCAGCAGCTTTCGGACAGGGGGCACTGAAGCTTTCTTT. Amino acid sequence: CASSFRTGGTEAFF. V gene TRBV5-1 combines with J gene TRBJ1-1; 10 bases fit TRBD1. J lost 4 bases, V lost 2 bases, and 2 bases had no gene match. The CDR3 spans 14 residues. CDR1 is SGHRS and CDR2 is YFSETQ in the germline V gene. Filled out from reference TRBV5-1 and TRBJ1-1, the complete variable domain reads KAGVTQTPRYLIKTRGQQVTLSCSPISGHRSVSWYQQTPGQGLQFLFEYFSETQRNKGNFPGRFSGRQFSNSRSEMNVSTLELGDSALYLCASSFRTGGTEAFFGQGTRLTVV.

This clonotype was detected ten times or more. The V gene is TRBV15, the J gene TRBJ2-7; TRBD1 aligns across 10 bases. The germline V gene has CDR1 LNHNV and CDR2 YYDKDF (reference sequence). Losses at the gene ends were 0 bases for V and 4 bases for J; bases not matched to a gene: 3. This CDR3 comprises 15 residues. CDR3 region: CATSREPGQGYEQYF. CDR3 coding DNA: TGTGCCACCAGCAGAGAACCGGGACAGGGGTACGAGCAGTACTTC. The entire variable domain, with the rest obtained from reference TRBV15 and TRBJ2-7, is as follows: DAMVIQNPRYQVTQFGKPVTLSCSQTLNHNVMYWYQQKSSQAPKLLFHYYDKDFNNEADTPDNFQSRRPNTSFCFLDIRSPGLGDTAMYLCATSREPGQGYEQYFGPGTRLTVT.

This clonotype has a count of ten or more. This chain links TRBV28 with TRBJ2-5; unclear D gene. The V and J ends lost 4 bases and 0 bases respectively, with 21 bases between them. CDR1 is MDHEN and CDR2 is SYDVKM in the germline V gene. CDR3 length: 18 residues. As DNA, the CDR3 is TGTGCCAGCAGTTACAACGCCGAACCTATGACATACCAAGAGACCCAGTACTTC. Translation: CASSYNAEPMTYQETQYF.

The table lists this clonotype with a few counts. This chain connects TRBV10-3 to TRBJ2-2, with 12 positions matching TRBD1. The germline V gene encodes CDR1 ENHRY and CDR2 SYGVKD. The CDR3 consists of 18 residues. V was clipped by 7 bases and J by 0 bases; unmatched bases: 9. The CDR3: CAITGTGGRSSNTGELFF. In DNA form, the CDR3 reads TGTGCCATCACCGGGACAGGGGGCCGGTCATCGAACACCGGGGAGCTGTTTTTT.

This clonotype was recorded many times. V is TRBV12-3 or TRBV12-4 and J is TRBJ1-1; tentative D call: TRBD1 (6 bases). CDR3 size: 13 residues. V lost 5 bases, J lost 4 bases, and 11 bases lay in between. The CDR3 DNA reads as TGTGCCAGCAGTCGACAGGTCCGCACTGAAGCTTTCTTT. It codes for CASSRQVRTEAFF.

This clonotype turned up a few times. J is TRBJ1-2 and V is TRBV20-1; D is perhaps TRBD1 (5 bases). The CDR3 sequence is 12 residues long. V shed 5 bases and J shed 3 bases, with 10 bases lying between them. The germline V gene has CDR1 DFQATT and CDR2 SNEGSKA (reference sequence). The CDR3 coding sequence is TGCAGTGCTCCAGACAGAGACTATGGCTACACCTTC. Translated: CSAPDRDYGYTF.

In its sample, this clonotype was seen a few times. The V call is TRBV5-8, the J call TRBJ1-5, with 9 bases aligning to TRBD1. V was clipped by 0 bases and J by 4 bases; unmatched bases: 5. The CDR3 runs to 16 residues. Germline values: CDR1 SGHTS, CDR2 YDEGEE. CDR3 DNA: TGTGCCAGCAGCTTGGCGTTGACAGGGGGAAATCAGCCCCAGCATTTT. Encoded protein: CASSLALTGGNQPQHF.

The gene calls are TRBV10-3 and TRBJ2-5, with D perhaps matching TRBD1 (5 bases). Germline assignment: CDR1 ENHRY and CDR2 SYGVKD. V dropped 4 bases and J dropped 4 bases, with 13 bases sitting between them. The CDR3 contains 14 residues. The CDR3 DNA reads TGTGCCATCAGTGGGAATGCAGGGTCAGAGACCCAGTACTTC. This encodes CAISGNAGSETQYF.

This clonotype was counted a few times. This chain joins TRBV5-1 and TRBJ2-2, with D maybe TRBD2 (5 bases). From germline, CDR1 is SGHRS and CDR2 YFSETQ. The CDR3 runs to 15 residues. V gave up 4 bases and J gave up 3 bases, with 13 bases separating them. Here the CDR3 reads CASSRGSVDTGELFF. The CDR3 nucleotides read TGCGCCAGCAGCCGGGGTAGTGTAGACACCGGGGAGCTGTTTTTT. Full variable domain (outside the CDR3, taken from reference TRBV5-1 and TRBJ2-2): KAGVTQTPRYLIKTRGQQVTLSCSPISGHRSVSWYQQTPGQGLQFLFEYFSETQRNKGNFPGRFSGRQFSNSRSEMNVSTLELGDSALYLCASSRGSVDTGELFFGEGSRLTVL.

This clonotype appeared many times. The J gene is TRBJ2-5, the V gene TRBV5-1; TRBD1 matches 8 bases. The germline gives CDR1 SGHRS, CDR2 YFSETQ. This CDR3 is built from 13 residues. The J segment lost 5 bases and the V segment lost 2 bases, leaving 2 bases of the junction unmatched. This chain's CDR3 is CASSFWTGETQYF. The CDR3 nucleotides read TGCGCCAGCAGCTTCTGGACAGGGGAGACCCAGTACTTC.

Many counts were recorded for this clonotype. This chain uses TRBV7-2 with TRBJ1-6; no clear D gene. Deletions cut 0 bases from V and 4 bases from J, with 7 bases between. The CDR3 is made up of 15 amino acids. Germline CDR1 reads SGHTA; CDR2 reads FQGNSA. This chain's CDR3 is CASSLAGEYNSPLHF. In DNA, the CDR3 is TGTGCCAGCAGCTTAGCCGGGGAATATAATTCACCCCTCCACTTT.

This clonotype was observed a handful of times. The J gene is TRBJ2-1, the V gene TRBV2; D could derive from TRBD1 or TRBD2 (6 bases each). Deletions cut 4 bases from V and 7 bases from J, with 8 bases between. The CDR3 has 12 amino acids. Germline CDR1 SNHLY, CDR2 FYNNEI. In nucleotides, the CDR3 is TGTGCCAGCAGTGCGGGGGCGAATGAGCAGTTCTTC. Its protein is CASSAGANEQFF. Complete variable domain (other parts from reference TRBV2 and TRBJ2-1): EPEVTQTPSHQVTQMGQEVILRCVPISNHLYFYWYRQILGQKVEFLVSFYNNEISEKSEIFDDQFSVERPDGSNFTLKIRSTKLEDSAMYFCASSAGANEQFFGPGTRLTVL.

V usage is TRBV5-1 and J usage is TRBJ2-1; the match to TRBD2 covers 12 bases. V was clipped by 0 bases and J by 2 bases; unmatched bases: 3. Germline V gene sequence: CDR1 SGHRS, CDR2 YFSETQ. The CDR3 extends over 17 amino acids. CDR3 nucleotides: TGCGCCAGCAGCTTGGGACTAGCGGGAGCGGCCTACAATGAGCAGTTCTTC. Its protein product is CASSLGLAGAAYNEQFF.

This clonotype was counted many times. The chain is built from TRBV7-9 and TRBJ1-1; maybe TRBD1 (5 bases). The germline gives CDR1 SEHNR, CDR2 FQNEAQ (reference sequence). With 1 base removed from V and 0 bases from J, the gap between germline ends came to 9 bases. This CDR3 is 15 amino acids long. This CDR3 is CASSLEGPLNTEAFF. DNA of the CDR3: TGTGCCAGCAGCTTAGAGGGGCCCTTGAACACTGAAGCTTTCTTT.

The chain recombines TRBV6-1 with TRBJ2-5; D is ambiguous. This CDR3 is built from 13 residues. Germline CDR1 and CDR2: MNHNS and SASEGT. Trimming took 6 bases from V and 4 from J, leaving 12 bases between them. The CDR3, as DNA: TGTGCCAGCAGGCTGGTGCCCCGAGAGACCCAGTACTTC. Residues: CASRLVPRETQYF.